This is a list of T cell receptor beta chains from one sample in a study of cytotoxic CD8 clonotypes in ibrutinib-treated CLL. Data came from immunoSEQ multiplex PCR; TCRdb stores just in-frame clones and leaves some out. The sample carries around 150,000 clones, 80% recorded once. Sequenced material: PBMCs, taken after 36 months of ibrutinib treatment. These TCRs come from a human donor with chronic lymphocytic leukemia. Each CDR3 is given with its conserved first and last residue. D genes are given only for firm matches. Part of the rows lack a size; the others show once, few, many or a class for expanded clones.

v_gene	abundance	d_gene	j_gene	CDR3aa	CDR3nt
TRBV5-6	once	TRBD1	TRBJ2-2	CASSRDSYTELFF	TGTGCCAGCAGCCGGGACAGTTATACTGAGCTGTTTTTT
TRBV5-1	once	NA	TRBJ1-4	CASHSGAGWGKLFF	TGCGCCAGCCACTCCGGGGCAGGGTGGGGAAAACTGTTTTTT
TRBV6-6	NA	TRBD1	TRBJ1-2	CASSYGRGEYYGYTF	TGTGCCAGCAGTTACGGCAGGGGGGAGTACTATGGCTACACCTTC
TRBV5-6	NA	TRBD1	TRBJ1-5	CASSSDRGRGQHF	TGTGCCAGCAGCTCGGACAGGGGTAGGGGCCAGCATTTT
TRBV30	NA	NA	TRBJ1-5	CAWNGDSNQPQHF	TGTGCCTGGAATGGGGATAGCAATCAGCCCCAGCATTTT
TRBV19	NA	NA	TRBJ1-1	CASSPLRGFTEAFF	TGTGCCAGTAGTCCCCTTAGGGGGTTCACTGAAGCTTTCTTT
TRBV30	NA	NA	TRBJ1-3	CAWSLDWRSGNTIYF	TGTGCCTGGAGTCTAGACTGGCGCTCTGGAAACACCATATATTTT
TRBV6-1	NA	NA	TRBJ2-1	CASINNEQFF	TGTGCCAGCATTAACAATGAGCAGTTCTTC
TRBV6-5	NA	NA	TRBJ1-1	CASSYSRVHTEAFF	TGTGCCAGCAGTTACAGTAGGGTGCACACTGAAGCTTTCTTT
TRBV25-1	NA	NA	TRBJ2-5	CASSESVTPGRETQYF	TGTGCCAGCAGTGAATCTGTAACCCCGGGCAGGGAGACCCAGTACTTC
TRBV5-1	NA	NA	TRBJ2-1	CASSSGVVIRYEQFF	TGCGCCAGCTCATCAGGGGTAGTTATCCGTTATGAGCAGTTCTTC
TRBV27	NA	NA	TRBJ1-5	CASSLSSNQPQHF	TGTGCCAGCAGTTTGAGTAGCAATCAGCCCCAGCATTTT
TRBV11-2	many	TRBD2	TRBJ2-5	CASSSGGEGAEYF	TGTGCCAGCAGTTCAGGCGGGGAGGGCGCGGAGTACTTC
TRBV5-6	NA	NA	TRBJ2-4	CASSLDRRTNIQYF	TGTGCCAGCAGCTTGGACAGGAGAACGAACATTCAGTACTTC
TRBV4-2	few	NA	TRBJ1-2	CASSQGGGYTF	TGTGCCAGCAGCCAAGGGGGCGGCTACACCTTC
TRBV27	NA	TRBD1	TRBJ1-1	CASSYGTGNSGTEAFF	TGTGCCAGCAGTTACGGGACAGGGAATTCGGGCACTGAAGCTTTCTTT
TRBV30	NA	NA	TRBJ1-5	CAWSEQGYQPQHF	TGTGCCTGGAGTGAACAGGGTTATCAGCCCCAGCATTTT
TRBV30	few	NA	TRBJ2-3	CAWMGLTDTQYF	TGTGCCTGGATGGGGCTCACAGATACGCAGTATTTT
TRBV19	NA	TRBD2	TRBJ2-1	CASRGGAGSNEQFF	TGTGCCAGTAGGGGCGGAGCGGGGAGCAATGAGCAGTTCTTC
TRBV2	NA	NA	TRBJ1-4	CASSGIEVGRVSEKLFF	TGTGCCAGCAGTGGTATTGAGGTTGGGAGAGTTAGTGAAAAACTGTTTTTT
TRBV9	NA	NA	TRBJ1-4	CASAREGEKLFF	TGTGCCAGCGCCAGGGAAGGCGAAAAACTGTTTTTT
TRBV27	NA	TRBD1	TRBJ1-2	CASSFLDRVNYGYTF	TGTGCCAGCAGTTTCTTGGACAGGGTGAACTATGGCTACACCTTC
TRBV5-6	NA	NA	TRBJ1-3	CASSDLAGTSSGNTIYF	TGTGCCAGCAGCGACCTGGCAGGGACATCCTCTGGAAACACCATATATTTT
TRBV9	NA	NA	TRBJ1-1	CASSVAQGWTEAFF	TGTGCCAGCAGCGTAGCACAGGGCTGGACTGAAGCTTTCTTT
TRBV4-1	NA	NA	TRBJ2-5	CASNPGYGSWGGSQETQYF	TGCGCCAGCAATCCAGGGTACGGTTCGTGGGGTGGGTCACAAGAGACCCAGTACTTC
TRBV2	NA	TRBD1	TRBJ1-5	CASSGTGWAQPQHF	TGTGCCAGCAGTGGGACAGGGTGGGCTCAGCCCCAGCATTTT
TRBV6-5	NA	NA	TRBJ2-5	CASSPTGQTQYF	TGTGCCAGCAGTCCGACAGGTCAGACCCAGTACTTC
TRBV27	NA	NA	TRBJ1-5	CASSFWGEAQPQHF	TGTGCCAGCAGTTTTTGGGGGGAGGCTCAGCCCCAGCATTTT
TRBV5-1	NA	NA	TRBJ1-1	CASGSTDRLTEAFF	TGCGCCAGCGGATCCACCGACAGGCTAACTGAAGCTTTCTTT
TRBV6-5	NA	NA	TRBJ1-2	CASRWGTGGYTF	TGTGCCAGCAGATGGGGAACAGGCGGCTACACCTTC
TRBV5-1	NA	NA	TRBJ1-4	CASSLEGFREKLFF	TGCGCCAGCAGCTTGGAGGGGTTTCGCGAAAAACTGTTTTTT
TRBV5-6	NA	TRBD2	TRBJ2-5	CASSLGLAGQETQYF	TGTGCCAGCAGCTTGGGACTAGCGGGCCAAGAGACCCAGTACTTC
TRBV2	NA	NA	TRBJ2-4	CASSSGTKNIQYF	TGTGCCAGCAGCTCCGGGACAAAAAACATTCAGTACTTC
TRBV7-2	NA	NA	TRBJ2-5	CASSSQRQETQYF	TGTGCCAGCAGCTCGCAGCGGCAAGAGACCCAGTACTTC
TRBV4-2	few	NA	TRBJ2-7	CASSQGNSWTGEQYF	TGTGCCAGCAGCCAAGGGAACAGTTGGACTGGAGAGCAGTACTTC
TRBV5-1	NA	TRBD2	TRBJ2-1	CASSERQTGLASYNEQFF	TGCGCCAGCAGCGAGCGACAGACCGGACTAGCTTCCTACAATGAGCAGTTCTTC
TRBV29-1	NA	NA	TRBJ1-2	CSVEGTRVGLYGYTF	TGCAGCGTTGAAGGGACCCGGGTGGGTCTCTATGGCTACACCTTC
TRBV19	NA	NA	TRBJ1-5	CASSIATRSNQPQHF	TGTGCCAGTAGTATTGCCACAAGAAGCAATCAGCCCCAGCATTTT
TRBV5-1	NA	NA	TRBJ2-1	CASSLEGNGYNEQFF	TGCGCCAGCAGCTTGGAGGGAAATGGATACAATGAGCAGTTCTTC
TRBV5-1	NA	NA	TRBJ2-2	CASSLQGTGELFF	TGCGCCAGCAGCCTACAGGGAACCGGGGAGCTGTTTTTT
TRBV7-9	NA	TRBD1	TRBJ1-2	CASSLRPGQQMNYGYTF	TGTGCCAGCAGCTTAAGGCCGGGACAGCAAATGAACTATGGCTACACCTTC
TRBV29-1	NA	NA	TRBJ1-1	CSLLGAGAEAFF	TGCAGCCTGTTGGGGGCCGGGGCTGAAGCTTTCTTT
TRBV19	NA	TRBD1	TRBJ1-1	CASSSRQGITEAFF	TGTGCCAGTAGTTCCAGACAGGGGATCACTGAAGCTTTCTTT
TRBV11-3	NA	TRBD1	TRBJ2-7	CASSLRQGYEQYF	TGTGCCAGCAGCCTTCGACAGGGCTACGAGCAGTACTTC
TRBV5-1	once	NA	TRBJ1-4	CASSLMDGQRVEKLFF	TGCGCCAGCAGCTTGATGGACGGTCAGAGAGTAGAAAAACTGTTTTTT
TRBV5-1	once	NA	TRBJ1-6	CASSPLPDRRSYNSPLHF	TGCGCCAGCAGCCCATTACCTGACAGGCGTAGCTATAATTCACCCCTCCACTTT
TRBV27	once	NA	TRBJ2-7	CASSLRFSYEQYF	TGTGCCAGCAGTTTGCGGTTTTCCTACGAGCAGTACTTC
TRBV18	NA	NA	TRBJ2-3	CASSPAGTDTQYF	TGTGCCAGCTCACCTGCCGGGACAGATACGCAGTATTTT
TRBV6-1	once	NA	TRBJ1-2	CASSEVVSGGRIYGYTF	TGTGCCAGCAGTGAAGTGGTCAGCGGGGGTAGAATCTATGGCTACACCTTC
TRBV5-1	once	TRBD2	TRBJ2-1	CASSLRLAVHSYNEQFF	TGCGCCAGCAGCTTGCGTCTAGCGGTTCACTCCTACAATGAGCAGTTCTTC